A selection of T cell receptor beta chains follows, all from one sample in a study of beta chain features in type 1 diabetes. The assay was immunoSEQ multiplex PCR, and TCRdb's table has in-frame clones only and misses some. This sample carries approximately 400,000 clones, roughly 15% of them seen once, and the ten largest clones take approximately 0.02%. The sample was naive CD4+ T cells from blood. Every receptor here comes from a woman in her late teens or twenties in good health. Both conserved end residues are part of each CDR3. D genes are given only for firm matches. Size values are once, few and many counts, or a class for expanded clones, and some rows have none.

once	TRBV5-1	.	TRBJ2-3	CASSFPGEDTQYF	TGCGCCAGCAGCTTTCCGGGAGAAGATACGCAGTATTTT
few	TRBV19	TRBD1	TRBJ1-1	CASSFQGAGEAFF	TGTGCCAGTAGTTTTCAGGGGGCCGGTGAAGCTTTCTTT
few	TRBV19	.	TRBJ1-1	CASSNHRPPGNTEAFF	TGTGCCAGTAGTAATCACCGACCGCCGGGGAACACTGAAGCTTTCTTT
few	TRBV30	.	TRBJ1-1	CAWSVTQMNTEAFF	TGTGCCTGGAGTGTAACCCAGATGAACACTGAAGCTTTCTTT
few	TRBV30	TRBD2	TRBJ2-1	CAWSVLAGGMSSYNEQFF	TGTGCCTGGAGTGTACTAGCGGGAGGGATGAGCTCCTACAATGAGCAGTTCTTC
few	TRBV28	TRBD1	TRBJ2-1	CASNPGQGPYNEQFF	TGTGCCAGCAACCCCGGACAGGGGCCCTACAATGAGCAGTTCTTC
few	TRBV25-1	TRBD1	TRBJ1-5	CASSGPGGQPQHF	TGTGCCAGCAGTGGCCCAGGGGGCCAGCCCCAGCATTTT
few	TRBV4-3	TRBD1	TRBJ2-6	CASSQQTGTGRTGANVLTF	TGCGCCAGCAGCCAACAAACCGGGACAGGGAGGACTGGGGCCAACGTCCTGACTTTC
.	TRBV29-1	TRBD2	TRBJ2-1	CSVEDRGVVHNEQFF	TGCAGCGTTGAAGATCGGGGGGTCGTTCACAATGAGCAGTTCTTC
few	TRBV27	.	TRBJ1-5	CASSEQGRGQPQHF	TGTGCCAGCAGTGAACAGGGTAGAGGTCAGCCCCAGCATTTT
.	TRBV2	.	TRBJ2-5	CASRLDSQETQYF	TGTGCCAGCAGACTGGACTCCCAAGAGACCCAGTACTTC
few	TRBV11-2	.	TRBJ2-3	CASSLTDFPDTQYF	TGTGCCAGCAGCTTGACCGACTTCCCAGATACGCAGTATTTT
.	TRBV14	.	TRBJ2-2	CASSQEILGRRENTGELFF	TGTGCCAGCAGCCAAGAAATTCTGGGGCGGCGGGAGAACACCGGGGAGCTGTTTTTT
few	TRBV6-4	.	TRBJ1-1	CASSEQLNTEAFF	TGTGCCAGCAGTGAACAGTTGAACACTGAAGCTTTCTTT
.	TRBV28	TRBD2	TRBJ2-5	CASSPLGLAEETQYF	TGTGCCAGCAGTCCCCTCGGACTAGCGGAAGAGACCCAGTACTTC